A single sample is the source of the 12 T cell receptor beta chains below, sequenced in a study of CDR3 diversity in severe acne. TCRdb called the PCR reads again in MiXCR, with one record for every CDR3 protein. The data contain some 90,000 distinct CDR3 sequences, under 55% of them seen just once; the ten biggest clones take up more than 9%. The sequenced sample was blood. These receptors all come from a male donor with severe acne vulgaris.

This clonotype was counted once. This chain connects TRBV28 to TRBJ2-5; TRBD2 aligns across 11 bases. Germline lookup yields CDR1 MDHEN and CDR2 SYDVKM. The CDR3 is made up of 14 amino acids. V trimming: 6 bases; J trimming: 0 bases; junction bases outside the gene matches: 0. Written as DNA, the CDR3 is TGTGCCAGCAGGACTAGCGGGAACCAAGAGACCCAGTACTTC. Its translation is CASRTSGNQETQYF.

This clonotype was counted many times. J is TRBJ2-3 and V is TRBV29-1, with D perhaps given as TRBD1 or TRBD2 (5 bases each). The CDR3 has 13 residues. Germline V lookup: CDR1 SQVTM, CDR2 ANQGSEA. V was trimmed by 8 bases and J by 3 bases, leaving 15 bases between them. CDR3 nucleotides: TGCAGCACATTAAGAGGGGTAACAGATACGCAGTATTTT. Protein product: CSTLRGVTDTQYF.

About this clonotype itself: An end of the junction differs from the germline gene, which may be a read error. The chain combines TRBV4-3 with TRBJ2-7; D is unresolved. Germline lookup yields CDR1 LGHNA and CDR2 YSLEER. The CDR3 runs to 17 residues. CDR3 DNA: TGCGCCAGCAGCCAATCCGCCACTGGCGCTGGCTCCTGCGAGCAGTGCTTC. Encoded protein: CASSQSATGAGSCEQCF.

This clonotype was recorded at least ten times. The chain links TRBV20-1 to TRBJ2-7; D unclear. There are 13 residues in the CDR3. The V and J ends lost 8 bases and 3 bases respectively, with 17 bases between them. Germline V gives CDR1 DFQATT, CDR2 SNEGSKA (reference sequence). CDR3 DNA: TGCAGTAAAAGAGGCCTAACGGACTACGAGCAGTACTTC. It yields the protein CSKRGLTDYEQYF.

CDR3 loop: CATSDRLAGAYEQYF. The CDR3 nucleotides are TGTGCCACCAGTGACCGACTAGCGGGAGCCTACGAGCAGTACTTC. The genes are TRBV24-1 and TRBJ2-7; 12 nucleotides agree with TRBD2. The CDR3 is 15 amino acids. The V segment lost 4 bases and the J segment 2 bases; nucleotides outside the gene matches: 2. Germline loops: CDR1 KGHDR, CDR2 SFDVKD.

This clonotype was recorded many times. The rearrangement uses TRBV29-1 and TRBJ2-2, with D tentatively TRBD1 (6 bases). Germline CDR1 and CDR2: SQVTM and ANQGSEA. This CDR3 has 12 amino acids. V was cut by 6 bases and J by 5 bases, with 10 bases left in between. The CDR3 DNA sequence: TGCAGCGTAACCGGGACAACCGGGGAGCTGTTTTTT. As protein: CSVTGTTGELFF.

This rearrangement joins TRBV6-5 to TRBJ1-2; D gene ambiguous. The CDR3 has 13 amino acids. Germline CDR1 and CDR2: MNHEY and SVGAGI. Trimming removed 0 bases from V and 8 bases from J, with 10 bases in between. The DNA of the CDR3 is TGTGCCAGCAGTTACTCGTACGGAAAAGGCTACACCTTC. Its translation is CASSYSYGKGYTF.

This clonotype was found many times. This chain links TRBV6-1 with TRBJ2-7; 9 positions agree with TRBD2. Germline V gene data show CDR1 as MNHNS and CDR2 as SASEGT. The V and J ends lost 1 base and 5 bases, in that order; junction bases with no gene match: 6. The CDR3 loop spans 15 amino acids. In DNA, the CDR3 is TGTGCCAGCAGTGAAGTAGCGGGAGTAGGGGACGAGCAGTACGTC. Protein sequence: CASSEVAGVGDEQYV.

This clonotype occurred a few times. V is TRBV4-1 and J is TRBJ1-1, with D tentatively TRBD1 (5 bases). Trimming left V 6 bases short and J 2 bases short, with 13 bases between. Germline-derived CDR1 and CDR2 are MGHRA and YSYEKL. This CDR3 is built from 14 residues. The CDR3 DNA sequence: TGCGCCAGCAGGGGGACTCTGAAAAACACTGAAGCTTTCTTT. Encoded protein: CASRGTLKNTEAFF.

The CDR3 DNA sequence: TGTGCCAGCAGTTTGCGGGGGGTCGACTCACCCCTCCACTTT. This gives the protein CASSLRGVDSPLHF. The rearrangement links TRBV12-3 or TRBV12-4 to TRBJ1-6; possible D gene TRBD1, 5 bases. Between the trimmed V and J ends, which lost 3 bases and 10 bases, there was a span of 13 bases. The CDR3 extends over 14 amino acids.

The J gene is TRBJ2-1, the V gene TRBV7-9; a weak D match, TRBD2 (6 bases). The length of the CDR3 is 16 residues. The germline V gene has CDR1 SEHNR and CDR2 FQNEAQ (reference sequence). Trimming took off 5 bases at V and 2 bases at J, with 16 bases between the two ends. The DNA for the CDR3 is TGTGCCAGCAGCGCAGATAGCTCGGGGGCCTACAATGAGCAGTTCTTC. This encodes CASSADSSGAYNEQFF.

As regards this clonotype: A much larger clone lies a single base off, so this may be a read error. V gene TRBV24-1 combines with J gene TRBJ2-7; 8 bases fit TRBD2. The V gene end was trimmed by 9 bases and the J gene end by 9 bases; junction bases not matched to a gene: 12. The germline CDR1 and CDR2 sequences are KGHDR and SFDVKD. CDR3 size: 13 residues. The CDR3 DNA reads TGTGCCACCGAGGGCAGGGTAGCGGGATTGCAGTACTTC. Protein: CATEGRVAGLQYF.